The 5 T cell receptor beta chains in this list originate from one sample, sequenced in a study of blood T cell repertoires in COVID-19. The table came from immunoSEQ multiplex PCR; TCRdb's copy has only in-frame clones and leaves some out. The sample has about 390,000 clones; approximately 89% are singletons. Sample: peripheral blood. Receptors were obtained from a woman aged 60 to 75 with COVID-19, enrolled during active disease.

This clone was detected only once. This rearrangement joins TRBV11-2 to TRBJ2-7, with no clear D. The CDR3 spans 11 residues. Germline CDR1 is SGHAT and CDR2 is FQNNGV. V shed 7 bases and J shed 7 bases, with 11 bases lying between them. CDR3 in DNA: TGTGCCAGCACCATTGCTCGGGAGCAGTACTTC. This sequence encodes CASTIAREQYF.

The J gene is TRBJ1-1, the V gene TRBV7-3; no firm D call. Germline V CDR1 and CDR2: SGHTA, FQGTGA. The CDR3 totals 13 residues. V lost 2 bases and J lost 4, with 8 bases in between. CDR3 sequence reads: CASSLQPGTEAFF. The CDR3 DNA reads TGTGCCAGCAGCTTACAGCCGGGCACTGAAGCTTTCTTT.

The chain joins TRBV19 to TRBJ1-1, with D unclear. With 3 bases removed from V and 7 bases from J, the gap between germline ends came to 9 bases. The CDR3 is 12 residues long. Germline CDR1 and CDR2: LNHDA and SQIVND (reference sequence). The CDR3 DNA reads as TGTGCCAGTAGTATCTCAACTTATGAAGCTTTCTTT. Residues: CASSISTYEAFF. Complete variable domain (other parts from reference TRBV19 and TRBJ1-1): DGGITQSPKYLFRKEGQNVTLSCEQNLNHDAMYWYRQDPGQGLRLIYYSQIVNDFQKGDIAEGYSVSREKKESFPLTVTSAQKNPTAFYLCASSISTYEAFFGQGTRLTVV.

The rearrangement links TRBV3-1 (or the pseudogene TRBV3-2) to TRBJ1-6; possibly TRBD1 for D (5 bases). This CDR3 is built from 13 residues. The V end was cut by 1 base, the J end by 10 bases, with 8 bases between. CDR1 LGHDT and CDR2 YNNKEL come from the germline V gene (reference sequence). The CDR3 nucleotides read TGTGCCAGCAGCCAAGTTGACAGATCACCCCTCCACTTT. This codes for CASSQVDRSPLHF.

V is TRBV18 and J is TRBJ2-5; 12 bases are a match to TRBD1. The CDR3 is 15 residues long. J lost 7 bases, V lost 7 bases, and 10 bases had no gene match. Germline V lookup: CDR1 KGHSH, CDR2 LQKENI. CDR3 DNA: TGTGCCAGCTATACCGGGACAGGGGGCCTAAGGACCCAGTACTTC. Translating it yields CASYTGTGGLRTQYF.